This T cell receptor beta chain came from a study of T-cell memory formation after mild COVID-19. V lost 5 bases to trimming and J lost 1 base; unmatched junction nucleotides: 7. Germline V gene sequence: CDR1 SGHVS, CDR2 FNYEAQ. The CDR3 loop spans 15 amino acids. TCRdb re-called the 5' RACE reads with MiXCR, one entry per CDR3 protein. The sample comprises about 430,000 distinct CDR3 sequences, around 24% of which are singletons, and around 8.7% rests with the top ten. Sample: PBMCs or a T cell subset sorted from them (not recorded which). The TCR comes from an adult woman who had mild COVID-19 (a few samples of this study predate the infection). Cell type and time point are not known. The chain links TRBV7-6 to TRBJ1-1, with TRBD1 identical over 7 bases. CDR3: CASSPRQGGNTEAFF. The DNA of the CDR3 is TGTGCCAGCAGCCCCCGACAGGGCGGGAACACTGAAGCTTTCTTT. The whole variable domain, remainder taken from reference TRBV7-6 and TRBJ1-1, is GAGVSQSPRYKVTKRGQDVALRCDPISGHVSLYWYRQALGQGPEFLTYFNYEAQQDKSGLPNDRFSAERPEGSISTLTIQRTEQRDSAMYRCASSPRQGGNTEAFFGQGTRLTVV.